Listed below are T cell receptor beta chains from one sample, sequenced in a study of response to subunit inactivated influenza vaccine. TCRdb itself ran the RT-PCR reads through MiXCR, one entry per CDR3 protein. Among 490,000 or so distinct CDR3 sequences listed, less than 10% were seen once. The sample was PBMCs from blood, taken less than 30 months after vaccination. Source of these receptors: a man aged 45-69 years who received an inactivated influenza vaccine. CDR3s include the opening cysteine and the closing phenylalanine or tryptophan. Rows may omit the clone size; those that give it use once, few, many or a size class.

CASMELAGAHGELFF TRBJ2-2 TRBV28 NA
CASSLPGNIQYF TRBJ2-4 TRBV12-3/TRBV12-4 many
CAIPKGQGRLNGELFF TRBJ2-2 TRBV10-3 NA
CASSTGFETQYF TRBJ2-5 TRBV2 NA
CSATRPFSDSNQPQHF TRBJ1-5 TRBV20-1 many
CATSDPLGLAGGDTQYF TRBJ2-3 TRBV24-1 many
CASSYFGGRANTIYF TRBJ1-3 TRBV6-5 NA
CASSPKGVYEQYF TRBJ2-7 TRBV6-2/TRBV6-3 few
CASSLMWGTNTEAFF TRBJ1-1 TRBV5-1 few
CASSITGNRNQPQHF TRBJ1-5 TRBV19 few
CASSPKIPHEQYF TRBJ2-7 TRBV21-1 few
CASSPGLAGPEVENIQYF TRBJ2-4 TRBV4-2 NA
CASSETGVGTGELFF TRBJ2-2 TRBV6-2/TRBV6-3 NA
CASSLPGQGALTGNTIYF TRBJ1-3 TRBV11-1 many
CASGSQGASGYTF TRBJ1-2 TRBV25-1 NA
CSVDKTGGTGELFF TRBJ2-2 TRBV29-1 many
CSVSNTGELFF TRBJ2-2 TRBV29-1 many
CATSGTSGAYEQYF TRBJ2-7 TRBV5-1 few
CASRWRAKNIQYF TRBJ2-4 TRBV12-3/TRBV12-4 many
CASSLVQGTEAFF TRBJ1-1 TRBV12-3/TRBV12-4 few
CASSTGTSGIGEQYF TRBJ2-7 TRBV18 NA
CASSQVYGSPDTQYF TRBJ2-3 TRBV4-1 NA
CATSDSDRSYEQYF TRBJ2-7 TRBV24-1 NA
CSASPANTGELFF TRBJ2-2 TRBV20-1 NA
CASSPTGGQKAEAFF TRBJ1-1 TRBV3-1 few
CACGHNEQFF TRBJ2-1 TRBV6-2/TRBV6-3 NA
CSARNFLAGGLVDTQYF TRBJ2-3 TRBV20-1 many
CASSFSGTGSLSNQPQHF TRBJ1-5 TRBV11-2 NA
CASSLTGGRVYEQYF TRBJ2-7 TRBV12-3/TRBV12-4 NA
CAISGRRDSSPGELFF TRBJ2-2 TRBV10-3 few
CSVEETAQETQYF TRBJ2-5 TRBV29-1 few
CASRKAGETYEQYF TRBJ2-7 TRBV6-2/TRBV6-3 NA
CAISAANTEAFF TRBJ1-1 TRBV10-3 NA
CASSFYGSTDTQYF TRBJ2-3 TRBV7-2 NA
CASSFRGGSNTGELFF TRBJ2-2 TRBV7-2 few
CASSLDRSTDTQYF TRBJ2-3 TRBV12-3/TRBV12-4 many
CASSQERWLDGELFF TRBJ2-2 TRBV4-2 NA
CATSRDTGGGDTQYF TRBJ2-3 TRBV15 many
CASSSRTGTDTQYF TRBJ2-3 TRBV7-2 few
CSATRLAGGPYEQYF TRBJ2-7 TRBV20-1 many
CASSLVSARTDGYTF TRBJ1-2 TRBV7-9 many
CASSWSGANVLTF TRBJ2-6 TRBV6-5 few
CASSEETGEQYF TRBJ2-5 TRBV10-2 NA
CASSLAETLFF TRBJ2-1 TRBV12-3/TRBV12-4 NA